A single sample is the source of the 21 T cell receptor beta chains below, sequenced in a study of blood T cell repertoires in COVID-19. Clones were read by immunoSEQ multiplex PCR, and TCRdb kept only the in-frame ones, dropping some. The table shows about 170,000 clones, with 83% occurring only once. Sequenced sample: PBMCs or T cells enriched from blood (not recorded which). These TCRs come from a woman aged 45-60 years in a cohort exposed to, infected with or recovered from COVID-19 (not recorded which).

The rearrangement links TRBV2 to TRBJ1-4; D not resolved. The CDR3 consists of 13 residues. The germline V gene encodes CDR1 SNHLY and CDR2 FYNNEI. Trimming cost V 1 base and J 8 bases, with 8 bases left between them. The CDR3 DNA follows: TGTGCCAGCAGTGAAGGGTCCTACGAAAAACTGTTTTTT. Translation: CASSEGSYEKLFF.

The V gene is TRBV9, the J gene TRBJ1-6; 7 positions agree with TRBD1. Germline CDR1 and CDR2: SGDLS and YYNGEE. V shed 3 bases and J 5 bases; nucleotides not matched to a gene: 11. The CDR3 runs to 17 residues. DNA for the CDR3: TGTGCCAGCAGCGCAAACAGGGGCATATGGGATAATTCACCCCTCCACTTT. This sequence encodes CASSANRGIWDNSPLHF.

This chain joins TRBV4-1 and TRBJ2-1; D is ambiguous. V lost 4 bases to trimming and J lost 8 bases, with 12 bases between them. The CDR3 length is 13 residues. The V gene's germline CDR1 is MGHRA and CDR2 YSYEKL. The CDR3 sequence: CASSPWPRDEQFF. CDR3 DNA: TGCGCCAGCAGCCCGTGGCCCCGGGATGAGCAGTTCTTC.

The chain has TRBV24-1 and TRBJ2-2; TRBD2 matches 10 bases. The CDR3 has 15 amino acids. Germline V gives CDR1 KGHDR, CDR2 SFDVKD. V was clipped by 4 bases and J by 4 bases; unmatched bases: 2. CDR3 residues: CATSDSGRATGELFF. The CDR3 coding sequence is TGTGCCACCAGTGACAGCGGGAGGGCCACCGGGGAGCTGTTTTTT.

The chain uses TRBV28 and TRBJ2-5, with 8 bases fitting TRBD2. The V gene end was trimmed by 8 bases and the J gene end by 1 base; junction bases not matched to a gene: 9. This CDR3 region has 15 residues. Per the germline V gene, CDR1 is MDHEN and CDR2 is SYDVKM. CDR3 loop: CASFKALAGQETQYF. DNA for the CDR3: TGTGCCAGCTTTAAGGCGCTAGCGGGCCAAGAGACCCAGTACTTC.

This clone was seen a single time. The chain has TRBV5-1 and TRBJ1-4; no definite D call. The ends were cut back, 5 bases at V and 2 bases at J, with 10 bases in the middle. Germline V CDR1 and CDR2: SGHRS, YFSETQ. This CDR3 comprises 14 residues. The CDR3 reads CASRSGGTNEKLFF. The CDR3 DNA reads TGCGCCAGCAGGTCAGGTGGCACTAATGAAAAACTGTTTTTT.

V usage is TRBV6-6 and J usage is TRBJ1-6; tentatively, D is TRBD1 (5 bases). Trimming pared 7 bases from V and 5 bases from J, leaving 12 bases between. From germline, CDR1 is MNHNY and CDR2 SVGAGI (reference sequence). CDR3 length equals 14 residues. The CDR3 bases are TGTGCCAGCACCCAGGGAGGGAATAATTCACCCCTCCACTTT. Residues: CASTQGGNNSPLHF.

This chain joins TRBV15 and TRBJ2-2; no definite D call. With 5 bases removed from V and 8 bases from J, the gap between germline ends came to 12 bases. Germline values: CDR1 LNHNV, CDR2 YYDKDF (reference sequence). The CDR3 loop spans 13 amino acids. The CDR3 bases are TGTGCCACCAGCCCTAGTGTGTCGGGGGAGCTGTTTTTT. It translates to CATSPSVSGELFF.

The J gene is TRBJ1-5, the V gene TRBV20-1; the match to TRBD1 covers 7 bases. The CDR3 extends over 13 amino acids. V lost 3 bases to trimming and J lost 6 bases; unmatched junction nucleotides: 5. Germline V gives CDR1 DFQATT, CDR2 SNEGSKA (reference sequence). CDR3 sequence (DNA): TGCAGTGCTAGTCGACAGGGCGGTCAGCCCCAGCATTTT. Its translation is CSASRQGGQPQHF.

This clone appeared a single time. This rearrangement joins TRBV5-1 to TRBJ1-1, with D hard to call. The CDR3 covers 10 residues. The germline V gene encodes CDR1 SGHRS and CDR2 YFSETQ. The germline V and J ends were trimmed by 9 bases and 2 bases, with 5 bases remaining between them. CDR3 protein: CATTNTEAFF. CDR3 in DNA: TGCGCCACCACAAACACTGAAGCTTTCTTT.

The chain has TRBV2 and TRBJ2-7; the match to TRBD1 covers 7 bases. The CDR3 consists of 13 residues. The J segment lost 5 bases and the V segment lost 6 bases, leaving 7 bases of the junction unmatched. Germline CDR1 reads SNHLY; CDR2 reads FYNNEI. In DNA form, the CDR3 reads TGTGCCAGCAGGTTGTCGACAGGGAACGAGCAGTACTTC. It translates to CASRLSTGNEQYF.

This clone was counted a few times. This chain uses TRBV4-2 with TRBJ2-3; 9 bases line up with TRBD2. V was pared by 0 bases and J by 5 bases, with 6 bases of the junction left unmatched. Germline V gene data show CDR1 as LGHNA and CDR2 as YNFKEQ. The CDR3 is 16 amino acids. In DNA form, the CDR3 reads TGTGCCAGCAGCCAAGACAGCGGGAGGAGTGTAGATACGCAGTATTTT. It codes for CASSQDSGRSVDTQYF.

The gene calls are TRBV5-6 and TRBJ1-6; D not resolved. The CDR3 is made up of 15 amino acids. Per germline, CDR1 SGHDT and CDR2 YYEEEE. With 4 bases removed from V and 3 bases from J, the gap between germline ends came to 11 bases. DNA for the CDR3: TGTGCCAGCAGCGCCCCGGGATACTATAATTCACCCCTCCACTTT. Encoded protein: CASSAPGYYNSPLHF. Looking up the rest from reference TRBV5-6 and TRBJ1-6 gives the full variable domain: DAGVTQSPTHLIKTRGQQVTLRCSPKSGHDTVSWYQQALGQGPQFIFQYYEEEERQRGNFPDRFSGHQFPNYSSELNVNALLLGDSALYLCASSAPGYYNSPLHFGNGTRLTVT.

J is TRBJ2-4 and V is TRBV29-1; perhaps TRBD2 as D (5 bases). This CDR3 is built from 14 residues. CDR1 and CDR2 from the germline V gene are SQVTM and ANQGSEA. Trimming cost V 3 bases and J 7 bases, with 16 bases left between them. The CDR3 spells CSVEEELGYNIQYF. CDR3 sequence (DNA): TGCAGCGTTGAGGAGGAACTGGGTTATAACATTCAGTACTTC.

The chain recombines TRBV7-9 with TRBJ2-1; maybe TRBD2 (6 bases). CDR3 length equals 13 residues. Germline V gives CDR1 SEHNR, CDR2 FQNEAQ (reference sequence). The V and J ends lost 2 bases and 7 bases respectively, with 9 bases between them. Here the CDR3 reads CASSLLGRNEQFF. CDR3 sequence (DNA): TGTGCCAGCAGCTTATTAGGGAGGAATGAGCAGTTCTTC.

J is TRBJ2-7 and V is TRBV7-9, with D possibly matching TRBD1 (5 bases). Between the trimmed V and J ends, which lost 4 bases and 7 bases, there was a span of 17 bases. The CDR3 is made up of 14 amino acids. Germline loops: CDR1 SEHNR, CDR2 FQNEAQ (reference sequence). CDR3 in amino acids: CASSSGYQGAEQYF. The CDR3 nucleotides are TGTGCCAGCAGCTCAGGGTATCAAGGAGCGGAGCAGTACTTC.

This chain links TRBV29-1 with TRBJ1-4, with D tentatively TRBD1 (5 bases). The CDR3 loop spans 13 amino acids. With 7 bases removed from V and 8 bases from J, the gap between germline ends came to 17 bases. Germline V gene lookup returns CDR1 SQVTM and CDR2 ANQGSEA. The CDR3 nucleotides read TGCAGCGGAGGGACTGAACTCGGCGAAAAACTGTTTTTT. Amino acids: CSGGTELGEKLFF.

This chain connects TRBV27 to TRBJ2-7; 11 nucleotides align to TRBD2. V trimming: 4 bases; J trimming: 7 bases; junction bases outside the gene matches: 9. The CDR3 has 15 residues. Germline V gene lookup returns CDR1 MNHEY and CDR2 SMNVEV (reference sequence). CDR3 DNA sequence: TGTGCCAGCAGTTCTCTAGCGGGAGGCTGGGGGGAGCAGTACTTC. Amino acid sequence: CASSSLAGGWGEQYF.

The count of this clone is one. The chain carries TRBV6-5 and TRBJ2-1, with 12 bases fitting TRBD1. This CDR3 has 16 amino acids. The junction had 4 bases not matched to a gene; V was cut back by 4 bases and J by 3 bases. CDR1 and CDR2 from the germline V gene are MNHEY and SVGAGI. For the CDR3, the DNA is TGTGCCAGCAGTTCGGGGACAGGGGGCAGCTACAATGAGCAGTTCTTC. Translation gives CASSSGTGGSYNEQFF.

The chain recombines TRBV6-5 with TRBJ1-4; 7 nucleotides align to TRBD1. Germline V gene data show CDR1 as MNHEY and CDR2 as SVGAGI. The V segment lost 6 bases and the J segment 8 bases; nucleotides outside the gene matches: 9. The CDR3 extends over 14 amino acids. The DNA for the CDR3 is TGTGCCAGCAGCCCCGGGGACAGTGACGAAAAACTGTTTTTT. Residues: CASSPGDSDEKLFF.

DNA for the CDR3: TGTGCCAGCAGTTACTCAGGGGGGGCGTACGACACTGAAGCTTTCTTT. Amino acids: CASSYSGGAYDTEAFF. The chain combines TRBV6-5 with TRBJ1-1, with D tentatively TRBD1 (6 bases). Germline V gene lookup returns CDR1 MNHEY and CDR2 SVGAGI. Trimming removed 0 bases from V and 3 bases from J, with 14 bases in between. The CDR3 totals 16 residues.